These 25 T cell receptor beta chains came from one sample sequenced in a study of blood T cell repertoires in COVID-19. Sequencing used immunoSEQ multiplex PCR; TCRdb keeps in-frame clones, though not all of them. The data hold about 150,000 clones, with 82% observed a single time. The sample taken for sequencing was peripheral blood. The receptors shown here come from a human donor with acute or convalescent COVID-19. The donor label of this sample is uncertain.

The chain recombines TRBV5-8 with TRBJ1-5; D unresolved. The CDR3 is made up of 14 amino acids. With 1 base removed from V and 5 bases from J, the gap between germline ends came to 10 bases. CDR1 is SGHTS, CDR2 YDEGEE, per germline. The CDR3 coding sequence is TGTGCCAGCAGCTTGCTGACGCGGGATCAGCCCCAGCATTTT. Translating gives CASSLLTRDQPQHF.

Here the CDR3 DNA reads TGTGCCAGCAGTGGGCTACAGGGGGACACTGAAGCTTTCTTT. Protein: CASSGLQGDTEAFF. V and J are TRBV2 and TRBJ1-1; 8 nucleotides agree with TRBD1. CDR3 size: 14 residues. J gave up 3 bases and V 4 bases, and 4 bases lay outside the gene matches. Looked up from germline, CDR1 is SNHLY and CDR2 is FYNNEI.

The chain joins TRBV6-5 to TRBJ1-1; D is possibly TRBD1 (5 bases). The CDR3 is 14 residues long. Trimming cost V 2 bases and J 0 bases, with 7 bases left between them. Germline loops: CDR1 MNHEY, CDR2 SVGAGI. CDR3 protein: CASSYQGMNTEAFF. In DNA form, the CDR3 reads TGTGCCAGCAGTTACCAGGGCATGAACACTGAAGCTTTCTTT.

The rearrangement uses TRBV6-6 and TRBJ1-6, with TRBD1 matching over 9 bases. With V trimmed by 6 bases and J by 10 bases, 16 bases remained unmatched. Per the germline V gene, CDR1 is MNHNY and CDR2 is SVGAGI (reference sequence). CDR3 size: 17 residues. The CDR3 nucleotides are TGTGCCAGCAGCCGAGGGCTCCGGGGACAGGGACCCTCACCCCTCCACTTT. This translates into CASSRGLRGQGPSPLHF.

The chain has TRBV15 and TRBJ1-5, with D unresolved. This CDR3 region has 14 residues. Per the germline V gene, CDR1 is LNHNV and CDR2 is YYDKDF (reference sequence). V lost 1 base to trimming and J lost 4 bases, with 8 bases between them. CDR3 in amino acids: CATSRVGINQPQHF. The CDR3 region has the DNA TGTGCCACCAGCAGAGTCGGGATTAATCAGCCCCAGCATTTT.

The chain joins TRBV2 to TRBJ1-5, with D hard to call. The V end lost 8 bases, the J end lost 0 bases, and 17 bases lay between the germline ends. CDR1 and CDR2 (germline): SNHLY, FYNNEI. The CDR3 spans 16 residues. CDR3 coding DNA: TGTGCCAGCCGACGAACTGACGACATTAGCAATCAGCCCCAGCATTTT. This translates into CASRRTDDISNQPQHF.

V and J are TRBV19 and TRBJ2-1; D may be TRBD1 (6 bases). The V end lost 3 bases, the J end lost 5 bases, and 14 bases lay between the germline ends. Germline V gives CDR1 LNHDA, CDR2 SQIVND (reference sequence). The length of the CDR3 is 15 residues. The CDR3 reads CASSILLAGDNEQFF. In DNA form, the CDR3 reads TGTGCCAGTAGTATCCTGTTGGCAGGGGACAATGAGCAGTTCTTC.

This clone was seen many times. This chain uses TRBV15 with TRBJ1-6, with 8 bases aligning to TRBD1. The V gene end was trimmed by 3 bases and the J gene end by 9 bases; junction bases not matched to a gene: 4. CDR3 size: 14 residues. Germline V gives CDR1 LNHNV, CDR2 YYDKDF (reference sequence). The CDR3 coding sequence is TGTGCCACCAGCAGCGGACAGGGCGGTTCACCCCTCCACTTT. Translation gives CATSSGQGGSPLHF.

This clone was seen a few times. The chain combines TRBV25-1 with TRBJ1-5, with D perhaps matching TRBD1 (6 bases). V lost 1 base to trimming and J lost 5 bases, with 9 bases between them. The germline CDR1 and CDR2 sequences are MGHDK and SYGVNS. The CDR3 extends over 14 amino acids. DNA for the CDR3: TGTGCCAGCAGTGAATTTGGGGGCGATCAGCCCCAGCATTTT. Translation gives CASSEFGGDQPQHF.

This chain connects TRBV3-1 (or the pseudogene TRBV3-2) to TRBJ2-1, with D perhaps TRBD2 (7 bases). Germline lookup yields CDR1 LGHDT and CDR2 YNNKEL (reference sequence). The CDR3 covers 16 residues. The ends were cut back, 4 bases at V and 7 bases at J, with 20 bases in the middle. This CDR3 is CASSPRGGLWVNEQFF. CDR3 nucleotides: TGTGCCAGCAGCCCAAGGGGGGGCCTATGGGTAAATGAGCAGTTCTTC.

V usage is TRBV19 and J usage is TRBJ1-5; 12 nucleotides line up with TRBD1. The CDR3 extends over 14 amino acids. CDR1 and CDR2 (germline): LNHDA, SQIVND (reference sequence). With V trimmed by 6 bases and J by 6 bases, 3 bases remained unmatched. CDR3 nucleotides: TGTGCCAGTAGCGGGACAGGGGGCACTCAGCCCCAGCATTTT. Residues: CASSGTGGTQPQHF.

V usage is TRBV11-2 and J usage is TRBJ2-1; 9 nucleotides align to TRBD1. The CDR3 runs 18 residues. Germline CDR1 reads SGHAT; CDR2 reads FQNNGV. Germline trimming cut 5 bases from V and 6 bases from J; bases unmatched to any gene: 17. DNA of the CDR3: TGTGCCAGCAGCCTTAGAGTTATGGGACAGGGTAGATTCAATGAGCAGTTCTTC. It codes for CASSLRVMGQGRFNEQFF. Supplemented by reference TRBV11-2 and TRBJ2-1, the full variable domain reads EAGVAQSPRYKIIEKRQSVAFWCNPISGHATLYWYQQILGQGPKLLIQFQNNGVVDDSQLPKDRFSAERLKGVDSTLKIQPAKLEDSAVYLCASSLRVMGQGRFNEQFFGPGTRLTVL.

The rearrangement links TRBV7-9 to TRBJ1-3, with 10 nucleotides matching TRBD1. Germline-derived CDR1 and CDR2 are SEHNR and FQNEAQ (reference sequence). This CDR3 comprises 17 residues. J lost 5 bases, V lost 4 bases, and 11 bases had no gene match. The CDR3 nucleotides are TGTGCCAGCAGCTCCGGGACAGGGGTCCCCTTGCGAAACACCATATATTTT. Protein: CASSSGTGVPLRNTIYF.

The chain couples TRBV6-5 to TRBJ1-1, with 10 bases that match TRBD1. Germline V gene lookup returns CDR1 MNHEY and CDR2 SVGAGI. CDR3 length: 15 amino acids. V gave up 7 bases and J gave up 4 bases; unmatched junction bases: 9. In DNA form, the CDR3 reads TGTGCCAGCACCAGACAGGGGGCGCGTCGCACTGAAGCTTTCTTT. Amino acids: CASTRQGARRTEAFF.

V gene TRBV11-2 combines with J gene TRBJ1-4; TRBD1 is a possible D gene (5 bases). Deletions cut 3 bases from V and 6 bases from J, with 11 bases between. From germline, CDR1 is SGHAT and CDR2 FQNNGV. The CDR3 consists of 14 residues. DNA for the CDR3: TGTGCCAGCAGCTTGGGTGTAGGGGATGAAAAACTGTTTTTT. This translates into CASSLGVGDEKLFF.

The CDR3 nucleotides are TGTGCCAGCAGCCAAATACAGGGGGTACGGCCCCAGCATTTT. Its protein is CASSQIQGVRPQHF. The chain carries TRBV3-1 (or the pseudogene TRBV3-2) and TRBJ1-5; TRBD1 agrees at 8 bases. CDR3 length equals 14 residues. CDR1 is LGHDT, CDR2 YNNKEL, per germline (reference sequence). V was clipped by 2 bases and J by 9 bases; unmatched bases: 6.

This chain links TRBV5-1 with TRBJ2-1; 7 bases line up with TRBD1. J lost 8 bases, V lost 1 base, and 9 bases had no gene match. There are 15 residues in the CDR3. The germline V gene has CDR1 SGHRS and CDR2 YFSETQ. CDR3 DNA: TGCGCCAGCAGCTTGAAGGATGAACAGGGGCATGAGCAGTTCTTC. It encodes CASSLKDEQGHEQFF.

Here the CDR3 reads CSVVGGSTEAFF. In DNA, the CDR3 is TGCAGCGTTGTTGGCGGGAGCACTGAAGCTTTCTTT. The J gene is TRBJ1-1, the V gene TRBV29-1; the D is unclear. CDR3 size: 12 residues. Germline V gene lookup returns CDR1 SQVTM and CDR2 ANQGSEA. V shed 4 bases and J shed 4 bases, with 10 bases lying between them.

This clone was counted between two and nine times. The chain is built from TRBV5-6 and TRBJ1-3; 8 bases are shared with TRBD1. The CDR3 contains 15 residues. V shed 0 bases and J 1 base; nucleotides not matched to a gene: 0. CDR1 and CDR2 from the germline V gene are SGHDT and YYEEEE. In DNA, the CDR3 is TGTGCCAGCAGCTTGGGGACAGGGTCTGGAAACACCATATATTTT. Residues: CASSLGTGSGNTIYF.

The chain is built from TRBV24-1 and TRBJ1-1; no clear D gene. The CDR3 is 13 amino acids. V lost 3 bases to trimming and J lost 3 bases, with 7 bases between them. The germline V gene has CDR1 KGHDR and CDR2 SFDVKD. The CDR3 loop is CATSDSGYTEAFF. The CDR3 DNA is TGTGCCACCAGTGATAGCGGTTACACTGAAGCTTTCTTT.

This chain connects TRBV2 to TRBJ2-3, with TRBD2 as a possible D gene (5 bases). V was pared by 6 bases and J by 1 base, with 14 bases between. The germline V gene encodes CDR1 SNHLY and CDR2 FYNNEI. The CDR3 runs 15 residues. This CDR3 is CASSESGVRTDTQYF. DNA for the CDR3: TGTGCCAGCAGCGAGAGCGGCGTCCGCACAGATACGCAGTATTTT.

The CDR3 here is CASSYSKAGGQETQYF. The CDR3 coding sequence is TGTGCCAGCAGTTACTCGAAAGCGGGGGGGCAAGAGACCCAGTACTTC. The chain links TRBV6-5 to TRBJ2-5; 10 bases line up with TRBD2. V lost 0 bases, J lost 2 bases, and 3 bases stayed unmatched. This CDR3 has 16 residues. The germline V gene encodes CDR1 MNHEY and CDR2 SVGAGI.

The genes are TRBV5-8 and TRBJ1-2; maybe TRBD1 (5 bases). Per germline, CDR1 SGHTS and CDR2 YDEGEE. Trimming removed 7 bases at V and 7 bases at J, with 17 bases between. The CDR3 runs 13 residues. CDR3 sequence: CASVRARVGGYTF. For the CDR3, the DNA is TGTGCCAGCGTGCGTGCCAGGGTCGGTGGCTACACCTTC.

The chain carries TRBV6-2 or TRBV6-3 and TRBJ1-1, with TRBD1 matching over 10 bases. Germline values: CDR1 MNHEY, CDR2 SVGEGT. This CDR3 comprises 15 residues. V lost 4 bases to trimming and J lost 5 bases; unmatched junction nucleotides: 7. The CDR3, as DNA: TGTGCCAGCAGTTGGGGACAGGGGAGGGGAACTGAAGCTTTCTTT. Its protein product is CASSWGQGRGTEAFF.

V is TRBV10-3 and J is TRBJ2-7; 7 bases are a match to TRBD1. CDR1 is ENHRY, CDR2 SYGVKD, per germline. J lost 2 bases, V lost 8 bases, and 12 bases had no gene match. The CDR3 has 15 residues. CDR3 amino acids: CAIADRDKGTYEQYF. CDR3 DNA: TGTGCCATCGCCGACAGGGACAAGGGCACCTACGAGCAGTACTTC.